The next 16 T cell receptor beta chains were all read from a single sample in a study of tumour-infiltrating T cells in Burkitt lymphoma. The assay was immunoSEQ multiplex PCR, and TCRdb's table has in-frame clones only and misses some. This table holds 2,000 to 3,000 clones, around four fifths found once. The specimen sequenced was tumor tissue. These receptors came from a human donor with diffuse large B-cell lymphoma.

The V and J genes are TRBV7-2 and TRBJ2-7, with D possibly matching TRBD2 (5 bases). The V end was cut by 2 bases, the J end by 7 bases, with 9 bases between. CDR3 size: 12 residues. Germline V gene lookup returns CDR1 SGHTA and CDR2 FQGNSA. CDR3 loop: CASSLPGSEQYF. As DNA, the CDR3 is TGTGCCAGCAGCTTACCGGGATCTGAGCAGTACTTC.

The chain employs TRBV21-1 and TRBJ2-7; TRBD2 reflects the table's D call only, with no check against the DNA. TRBV21-1 is labeled a pseudogene. CDR3 length: 16 amino acids. The DNA of the CDR3 is TGTGCCAGCAGCACACAACTAGCTTCTGCAACTAACGAGCAGTACTTC. Translated: CASSTQLASATNEQYF.

The table lists this clone with a count of one. V gene TRBV9 combines with J gene TRBJ2-7; 7 positions match TRBD1. The germline CDR1 and CDR2 sequences are SGDLS and YYNGEE. There are 15 residues in the CDR3. Germline trimming cut 0 bases from V and 2 bases from J; bases unmatched to any gene: 5. CDR3 DNA: TGTGCCAGCAGCGTAGCTCTAGGACAGGCCTACGAGCAGTACTTC. Protein: CASSVALGQAYEQYF.

The genes are TRBV29-1 and TRBJ2-5; D might be TRBD1 (6 bases). The V end lost 5 bases, the J end lost 5 bases, and 15 bases lay between the germline ends. CDR1 SQVTM and CDR2 ANQGSEA come from the germline V gene. The CDR3 contains 13 residues. Here the CDR3 reads CSVQQGSMETQYF. The CDR3 region has the DNA TGCAGCGTTCAACAGGGATCTATGGAGACCCAGTACTTC.

This clone was picked up one time. J is TRBJ2-1 and V is TRBV5-1; tentative D call: TRBD2 (5 bases). Trimming shortened V by 0 bases and J by 7 bases, and 11 bases separated the two germline ends. This CDR3 is built from 14 residues. Germline V gene data show CDR1 as SGHRS and CDR2 as YFSETQ. This CDR3 is CASSLVPGSNEQFF. As DNA, the CDR3 is TGCGCCAGCAGCTTGGTTCCGGGGTCGAATGAGCAGTTCTTC.

The chain combines TRBV4-1 with TRBJ2-1, with TRBD1 matching over 8 bases. Germline-derived CDR1 and CDR2 are MGHRA and YSYEKL. The CDR3 has 13 residues. V lost 11 bases and J lost 4; bases outside the gene matches: 7. This chain's CDR3 is CAAATGEYNEQFF. CDR3 sequence (DNA): TGCGCCGCCGCGACAGGGGAGTACAATGAGCAGTTCTTC.

This clone was seen a few times. The rearrangement uses TRBV7-6 and TRBJ2-3; 7 bases agree with TRBD1. The germline gives CDR1 SGHVS, CDR2 FNYEAQ. This CDR3 contains 15 residues. V lost 2 bases to trimming and J lost 2 bases; unmatched junction nucleotides: 4. The CDR3: CASSLSDRFTDTQYF. CDR3 DNA: TGTGCCAGCAGCTTATCGGACAGGTTCACAGATACGCAGTATTTT.

This clone was detected only a few times. The J gene is TRBJ2-3, the V gene TRBV30; tentative D call: TRBD2 (6 bases). The V and J ends lost 2 bases and 5 bases respectively, with 11 bases between them. This CDR3 has 13 residues. CDR1 and CDR2 (germline): GTSNPN, SVGIG (reference sequence). The CDR3 loop reads CAWSIGRGDTQYF. The CDR3, as DNA: TGTGCCTGGAGTATAGGGCGGGGAGATACGCAGTATTTT.

The gene calls are TRBV11-2 and TRBJ2-5; either TRBD1 or TRBD2 may fit D (6 bases each). The CDR3 has 15 residues. V shed 5 bases and J shed 4 bases, with 17 bases lying between them. Germline CDR1 reads SGHAT; CDR2 reads FQNNGV. The CDR3, as DNA: TGTGCCAGCAGCCTGCGTTTAGGGGGGCGAGAGACCCAGTACTTC. Translating gives CASSLRLGGRETQYF.

This chain connects TRBV13 to TRBJ2-3, with unresolved D. Trimming pared 0 bases from V and 1 base from J, leaving 14 bases between. Germline V lookup: CDR1 PRHDT, CDR2 FYEKMQ (reference sequence). The CDR3 runs 17 residues. The CDR3 nucleotides read TGTGCCAGCAGCTTAGGCCTATTATATGGGGGCACAGATACGCAGTATTTT. Its protein is CASSLGLLYGGTDTQYF.

The CDR3 nucleotides are TGTGCCAGCAGTGTCGGGACTATCTACAATGAGCAGTTCTTC. It encodes CASSVGTIYNEQFF. This rearrangement joins TRBV6-5 to TRBJ2-1; 7 nucleotides align to TRBD2. Looked up from germline, CDR1 is MNHEY and CDR2 is SVGAGI. The CDR3 totals 14 residues. V lost 5 bases and J lost 3; bases outside the gene matches: 4.

DNA for the CDR3: TGTGCCAGCAGTTTATGGTCTGTTAACACCGGGGAGCTGTTTTTT. Translated: CASSLWSVNTGELFF. V usage is TRBV28 and J usage is TRBJ2-2; D is uncertain. V shed 0 bases and J shed 2 bases, with 7 bases lying between them. The length of the CDR3 is 15 residues. From germline, CDR1 is MDHEN and CDR2 SYDVKM. The full variable domain, with the rest looked up from reference TRBV28 and TRBJ2-2, is DVKVTQSSRYLVKRTGEKVFLECVQDMDHENMFWYRQDPGLGLRLIYFSYDVKMKEKGDIPEGYSVSREKKERFSLILESASTNQTSMYLCASSLWSVNTGELFFGEGSRLTVL.

The J gene is TRBJ2-5, the V gene TRBV6-6, with D hard to call. The CDR3 has 12 amino acids. V was clipped by 7 bases and J by 5 bases, with 11 bases between them. Germline V gene sequence: CDR1 MNHNY, CDR2 SVGAGI (reference sequence). This chain's CDR3 is CASTGQGETQYF. The CDR3 bases are TGTGCCAGCACCGGCCAAGGGGAGACCCAGTACTTC.

Comment on this clone: One end of the junction varies from germline; a read error may be responsible. The chain uses TRBV7-7 and TRBJ2-1, with D perhaps matching TRBD2 (5 bases). Germline V CDR1 and CDR2: SSHAT, FNYEAQ (reference sequence). This CDR3 region has 15 residues. The CDR3 protein is CASSPFAGSYNEQFF. The DNA for the CDR3 is TGTGCTAGCAGCCCTTTTGCGGGCTCCTACAATGAGCAGTTCTTC.

This rearrangement joins TRBV5-3 to TRBJ2-2, with D perhaps matching TRBD1 (5 bases). TRBV5-3 is an ORF for which the function is uncertain. V was pared by 3 bases and J by 3 bases, with 15 bases between. This CDR3 comprises 16 residues. Here the CDR3 DNA reads TGTGCCAGAAGCTCAACAGGAAGACCTTACACCGGGGAGCTGTTTTTT. Protein sequence: CARSSTGRPYTGELFF.

This clone occurred once. An end of the junction differs from the germline gene, which may be a read error. The chain joins TRBV27 to TRBJ2-2; TRBD2 aligns across 12 bases. This CDR3 is 15 amino acids long. Germline V CDR1 and CDR2: MNHEY, SMNVEV (reference sequence). CDR3: CASSRLAGVTGELFF. The DNA for the CDR3 is TGTGCCAGCTCGCGACTAGCGGGAGTTACCGGGGAGTTGTTTTTT.